The 20 T cell receptor beta chains below all came from one sample that was sequenced in a study of blood T cells in healthy people across ages. The use of a sample-barcoded 5' primer and a J-beta primer mix characterized a second PCR of about 7 to 12 cycles. MiXCR, applied by TCRdb to the 5' RACE reads, yields one record per CDR3 protein. The sample shows 850,000 to 1,000,000 distinct CDR3 sequences, roughly 47% of them seen only once. Source material: blood. These receptors were taken from an older woman in good health.

This clonotype was seen a handful of times. The genes are TRBV25-1 and TRBJ2-7; D is uncertain. Trimming shortened V by 9 bases and J by 2 bases, and 14 bases separated the two germline ends. Per the germline V gene, CDR1 is MGHDK and CDR2 is SYGVNS. The CDR3 runs to 13 residues. This chain's CDR3 is CARQSTQTYEQYF. The CDR3 region has the DNA TGTGCCAGACAATCGACACAAACCTACGAGCAGTACTTC.

This clonotype came up a few times. The chain joins TRBV7-2 to TRBJ2-1; 8 nucleotides align to TRBD2. This CDR3 region has 14 residues. CDR1 is SGHTA and CDR2 is FQGNSA in the germline V gene. V was pared by 3 bases and J by 4 bases, with 2 bases of the junction left unmatched. The CDR3 spells CASSFGLAYNEQFF. The CDR3 nucleotides are TGTGCCAGCAGCTTTGGACTAGCATACAATGAGCAGTTCTTC.

This sequence joins TRBV18 and TRBJ2-5; 11 nucleotides line up with TRBD2. CDR1 and CDR2 (germline): KGHSH, LQKENI. The CDR3 length is 16 residues. The V gene end was trimmed by 4 bases and the J gene end by 11 bases; junction bases not matched to a gene: 15. The CDR3 coding sequence is TGTGCCAGCTCACAACTAGCGGGAGCGCTCGCAGGGGAGCAGTACTTC. It encodes CASSQLAGALAGEQYF.

This clonotype was seen only a few times. The chain is built from TRBV12-3 or TRBV12-4 and TRBJ2-5, with TRBD1 matching over 10 bases. With V trimmed by 6 bases and J by 5 bases, 6 bases remained unmatched. The CDR3 loop spans 14 amino acids. The CDR3 nucleotides read TGTGCCAGCAGCCCTGACAGGGGGCCGGAGACCCAGTACTTC. This gives the protein CASSPDRGPETQYF.

The chain combines TRBV29-1 with TRBJ2-1; 7 bases are a match to TRBD2. The CDR3 is 17 residues long. Germline lookup yields CDR1 SQVTM and CDR2 ANQGSEA. J lost 4 bases, V lost 1 base, and 13 bases had no gene match. Here the CDR3 reads CSVEGALAAVGYNEQFF. The DNA of the CDR3 is TGCAGCGTTGAAGGGGCCCTAGCGGCTGTAGGGTACAATGAGCAGTTCTTC.

This clonotype was observed a few times. The J gene is TRBJ2-5, the V gene TRBV15; D gene unclear. There are 14 residues in the CDR3. The germline V gene has CDR1 LNHNV and CDR2 YYDKDF (reference sequence). V shed 1 base and J shed 5 bases, with 11 bases lying between them. The CDR3 region has the DNA TGTGCCACCAGCAGAGCAAGAAGTCGGGAGACCCAGTACTTC. Its translation is CATSRARSRETQYF.

Comments on this clonotype: A single base separates this from a much larger clone, so it may be a read error. V usage is TRBV9 and J usage is TRBJ2-3, with D possibly matching TRBD1 (5 bases). The CDR3 runs to 19 residues. From germline, CDR1 is SGDLS and CDR2 YYNGEE. V lost 0 bases to trimming and J lost 2 bases, with 22 bases between them. CDR3 in DNA: TGTGCCAGCAGCGTAGAGGATAGGGGAATGTCGGCCATCACAGATACGCAGTATTTT. This codes for CASSVEDRGMSAITDTQYF.

Concerning this clonotype: It may be a read error: a sequence one base away is much more abundant. V and J are TRBV28 and TRBJ2-7; D is unclear. V was pared by 6 bases and J by 6 bases, with 12 bases between. This CDR3 contains 12 residues. The germline CDR1 and CDR2 sequences are MDHEN and SYDVKM. The CDR3 here is CASRQTSFEQYF. The CDR3 region has the DNA TGTGCCAGCAGACAGACGAGCTTCGAGCAGTACTTC.

J is TRBJ2-7 and V is TRBV4-3, with TRBD1 matching over 8 bases. The DNA end is more similar to TRBJ2-5, so the J call may be wrong. The length of the CDR3 is 15 residues. Germline CDR1 and CDR2: LGHNA and YSLEER. The CDR3 DNA sequence: TGCGCCAGCAGCCAAGCCCAGGGGGCGTTTAAGACCCAGTACTTC. Its translation is CASSQAQGAFKTQYF.

V gene TRBV5-1 combines with J gene TRBJ1-1; D is uncertain. This CDR3 comprises 13 residues. The V end was cut by 0 bases, the J end by 3 bases, with 6 bases between. Germline CDR1 SGHRS, CDR2 YFSETQ. CDR3 coding DNA: TGCGCCAGCAGCTTGGCCGGGTACACTGAAGCTTTCTTT. Translating gives CASSLAGYTEAFF.

The V and J genes are TRBV28 and TRBJ1-5; 9 bases map to TRBD1. The CDR3 has 14 amino acids. Germline CDR1 MDHEN, CDR2 SYDVKM. Trimming at V came to 4 bases and at J to 5 bases, leaving 3 bases not matched to a gene. The CDR3 region has the DNA TGTGCCAGCAGTTCGGGACAGGGCGATCAGCCCCAGCATTTT. This encodes CASSSGQGDQPQHF.

This clonotype was observed a handful of times. The rearrangement uses TRBV9 and TRBJ2-7; D ambiguous. The V and J ends lost 3 bases and 4 bases respectively, with 8 bases between them. The V gene's germline CDR1 is SGDLS and CDR2 YYNGEE. The CDR3 spans 12 residues. In DNA, the CDR3 is TGTGCCAGCAGCGCCTTAGGTTACGAGCAGTACTTC. Translation gives CASSALGYEQYF.

This clonotype was counted at least ten times. The chain is built from TRBV29-1 and TRBJ1-5; D is uncertain. Germline-derived CDR1 and CDR2 are SQVTM and ANQGSEA. The V end lost 3 bases, the J end lost 6 bases, and 12 bases lay between the germline ends. This CDR3 contains 13 residues. The CDR3 spells CSVDLGRGQPQHF. CDR3 DNA sequence: TGCAGCGTTGATCTCGGTCGGGGTCAGCCCCAGCATTTT.

The sample holds a few counts of this clonotype. The chain couples TRBV7-6 to TRBJ1-6, with 8 bases matching TRBD1. This CDR3 has 15 residues. V dropped 5 bases and J dropped 7; count of bases not matched to a gene: 7. Germline-derived CDR1 and CDR2 are SGHVS and FNYEAQ. CDR3 sequence: CASSPLTGANSPLHF. The CDR3 DNA sequence: TGTGCCAGCAGCCCGCTGACAGGGGCGAATTCACCCCTCCACTTT.

This rearrangement joins TRBV6-6 to TRBJ2-1, with 12 bases lining up with TRBD1. V shed 4 bases, J shed 7 bases, and the junction held 5 bases outside the gene matches. The CDR3 loop spans 15 amino acids. Germline values: CDR1 MNHNY, CDR2 SVGAGI (reference sequence). The CDR3 sequence: CASSSGQGAQNEQFF. The CDR3 nucleotides are TGTGCCAGCAGTTCGGGACAGGGGGCGCAAAATGAGCAGTTCTTC.

This sequence joins TRBV7-2 and TRBJ2-1, with TRBD2 matching over 8 bases. The CDR3 runs to 15 residues. The V gene's germline CDR1 is SGHTA and CDR2 FQGNSA. The V segment lost 3 bases and the J segment 4 bases; nucleotides outside the gene matches: 5. The CDR3 DNA is TGTGCCAGCAGCTTGGGGACTAGTGTATACAATGAGCAGTTCTTC. Amino acids: CASSLGTSVYNEQFF.

The J gene is TRBJ2-7, the V gene TRBV3-1, with TRBD2 as a possible D gene (5 bases). V lost 1 base and J 1 base, leaving 11 bases between the germline ends. CDR1 LGHDT and CDR2 YNNKEL come from the germline V gene (reference sequence). This CDR3 has 15 residues. Written as DNA, the CDR3 is TGTGCCAGCAGCCAAGCAGCGGATTTTTCCTACGAGCAGTACTTC. As protein: CASSQAADFSYEQYF.

In DNA, the CDR3 is TGTGCCAGCAGCGCGACTAGGCAGGAGACCCAGTACTTC. This codes for CASSATRQETQYF. This chain joins TRBV2 and TRBJ2-5; D might be TRBD2 (6 bases). The germline V and J ends were trimmed by 6 bases and 5 bases, with 13 bases remaining between them. This CDR3 contains 13 residues. Germline values: CDR1 SNHLY, CDR2 FYNNEI. Variable domain in full (rest from reference TRBV2 and TRBJ2-5): EPEVTQTPSHQVTQMGQEVILRCVPISNHLYFYWYRQILGQKVEFLVSFYNNEISEKSEIFDDQFSVERPDGSNFTLKIRSTKLEDSAMYFCASSATRQETQYFGPGTRLLVL.

This clonotype has a handful of counts. As DNA, the CDR3 is TGTGCCACCAGCAGAGATAGAGCGGATTCACCCCTCCACTTT. Protein: CATSRDRADSPLHF. The chain joins TRBV15 to TRBJ1-6; D is uncertain. In germline, CDR1 is LNHNV, CDR2 YYDKDF (reference sequence). V gave up 0 bases and J gave up 8 bases, with 8 bases separating them. The CDR3 covers 14 residues.

The chain links TRBV7-2 to TRBJ2-3, with 7 bases identical to TRBD1. V lost 5 bases, J lost 4 bases, and 6 bases stayed unmatched. CDR3 length: 14 amino acids. Germline CDR1 is SGHTA and CDR2 is FQGNSA. This CDR3 is CTSSRRTGSDTQYF. The CDR3 region has the DNA TGTACCAGCAGCAGACGGACAGGTTCAGATACGCAGTATTTT.